This T cell receptor beta chain was recovered during a study of T cell clonotyping in hematopoietic cell transplantation. The study, taken as a whole, reports: Recipient TCR diversity dropped after transplant; expanded clonotypes rose from day 30 to 180. At the given depth, recipient repertoires were over 95% de novo clonotypes. No sorting was done, leaving CD4 and CD8 contributions mixed.

The table came from immunoSEQ multiplex PCR; TCRdb's copy has only in-frame clones and leaves some out. The sample holds just under 7,500 clones, about 96% seen once. CDR1 is MNHEY, CDR2 SMNVEV, per germline (reference sequence). This CDR3 comprises 18 residues. After removal of 0 bases from V and 9 bases from J, the junction contained 11 bases not matched to a gene. Concerning this clone itself: What it binds is not known.

Samples: about 28 days before transplant, then days 30, 100 and 180 after. The gene calls are TRBV27 and TRBJ1-6, with 10 positions matching TRBD1. The sequence was obtained from a male patient aged 40-50 years who had an allogeneic stem cell transplant from a related donor, so the T cells may come from the graft donor. Some clones in this sample may be carry-over from other donors' samples. The input for sequencing was PBMCs, taken 30 days after allogeneic stem cell transplant. CDR3 loop: CASSLSRQGARIGSPLHF. For the CDR3, the DNA is TGTGCCAGCAGTTTATCGAGACAGGGGGCGCGGATTGGTTCACCCCTCCACTTT.